The clone carrying this T cell receptor beta chain was seen repeatedly, ten times or more. Its specificity is not known. With molecular barcodes, quantitative 5'-RACE was used to make the TCR beta libraries. MiXCR, applied by TCRdb to the 5' RACE reads, yields one record per CDR3 protein. Of 300,000 to 350,000 distinct CDR3 sequences in the sample, 9.5% to 13% were seen once. This specimen comes from a study of CD8 T cells in ankylosing spondylitis. Study findings and constraints: Certain motif variants had earlier appeared in reactive arthritis synovial fluid and blood.

Per germline, CDR1 MNHEY and CDR2 SMNVEV (reference sequence). The V and J ends lost 2 bases and 4 bases, in that order; junction bases with no gene match: 4. The length of the CDR3 is 15 residues. The rearrangement uses TRBV27 and TRBJ2-1; TRBD2 agrees at 8 bases. The sequenced sample was blood, either unsorted or a sorted T cell fraction (not recorded which). This clonotype was sampled from a female donor with ankylosing spondylitis or in good health (not recorded which). The chain's CDR3 is CASSLRTSSYNEQFF. The CDR3 DNA reads as TGTGCCAGCAGTTTAAGGACTAGCAGTTACAATGAGCAGTTCTTC.